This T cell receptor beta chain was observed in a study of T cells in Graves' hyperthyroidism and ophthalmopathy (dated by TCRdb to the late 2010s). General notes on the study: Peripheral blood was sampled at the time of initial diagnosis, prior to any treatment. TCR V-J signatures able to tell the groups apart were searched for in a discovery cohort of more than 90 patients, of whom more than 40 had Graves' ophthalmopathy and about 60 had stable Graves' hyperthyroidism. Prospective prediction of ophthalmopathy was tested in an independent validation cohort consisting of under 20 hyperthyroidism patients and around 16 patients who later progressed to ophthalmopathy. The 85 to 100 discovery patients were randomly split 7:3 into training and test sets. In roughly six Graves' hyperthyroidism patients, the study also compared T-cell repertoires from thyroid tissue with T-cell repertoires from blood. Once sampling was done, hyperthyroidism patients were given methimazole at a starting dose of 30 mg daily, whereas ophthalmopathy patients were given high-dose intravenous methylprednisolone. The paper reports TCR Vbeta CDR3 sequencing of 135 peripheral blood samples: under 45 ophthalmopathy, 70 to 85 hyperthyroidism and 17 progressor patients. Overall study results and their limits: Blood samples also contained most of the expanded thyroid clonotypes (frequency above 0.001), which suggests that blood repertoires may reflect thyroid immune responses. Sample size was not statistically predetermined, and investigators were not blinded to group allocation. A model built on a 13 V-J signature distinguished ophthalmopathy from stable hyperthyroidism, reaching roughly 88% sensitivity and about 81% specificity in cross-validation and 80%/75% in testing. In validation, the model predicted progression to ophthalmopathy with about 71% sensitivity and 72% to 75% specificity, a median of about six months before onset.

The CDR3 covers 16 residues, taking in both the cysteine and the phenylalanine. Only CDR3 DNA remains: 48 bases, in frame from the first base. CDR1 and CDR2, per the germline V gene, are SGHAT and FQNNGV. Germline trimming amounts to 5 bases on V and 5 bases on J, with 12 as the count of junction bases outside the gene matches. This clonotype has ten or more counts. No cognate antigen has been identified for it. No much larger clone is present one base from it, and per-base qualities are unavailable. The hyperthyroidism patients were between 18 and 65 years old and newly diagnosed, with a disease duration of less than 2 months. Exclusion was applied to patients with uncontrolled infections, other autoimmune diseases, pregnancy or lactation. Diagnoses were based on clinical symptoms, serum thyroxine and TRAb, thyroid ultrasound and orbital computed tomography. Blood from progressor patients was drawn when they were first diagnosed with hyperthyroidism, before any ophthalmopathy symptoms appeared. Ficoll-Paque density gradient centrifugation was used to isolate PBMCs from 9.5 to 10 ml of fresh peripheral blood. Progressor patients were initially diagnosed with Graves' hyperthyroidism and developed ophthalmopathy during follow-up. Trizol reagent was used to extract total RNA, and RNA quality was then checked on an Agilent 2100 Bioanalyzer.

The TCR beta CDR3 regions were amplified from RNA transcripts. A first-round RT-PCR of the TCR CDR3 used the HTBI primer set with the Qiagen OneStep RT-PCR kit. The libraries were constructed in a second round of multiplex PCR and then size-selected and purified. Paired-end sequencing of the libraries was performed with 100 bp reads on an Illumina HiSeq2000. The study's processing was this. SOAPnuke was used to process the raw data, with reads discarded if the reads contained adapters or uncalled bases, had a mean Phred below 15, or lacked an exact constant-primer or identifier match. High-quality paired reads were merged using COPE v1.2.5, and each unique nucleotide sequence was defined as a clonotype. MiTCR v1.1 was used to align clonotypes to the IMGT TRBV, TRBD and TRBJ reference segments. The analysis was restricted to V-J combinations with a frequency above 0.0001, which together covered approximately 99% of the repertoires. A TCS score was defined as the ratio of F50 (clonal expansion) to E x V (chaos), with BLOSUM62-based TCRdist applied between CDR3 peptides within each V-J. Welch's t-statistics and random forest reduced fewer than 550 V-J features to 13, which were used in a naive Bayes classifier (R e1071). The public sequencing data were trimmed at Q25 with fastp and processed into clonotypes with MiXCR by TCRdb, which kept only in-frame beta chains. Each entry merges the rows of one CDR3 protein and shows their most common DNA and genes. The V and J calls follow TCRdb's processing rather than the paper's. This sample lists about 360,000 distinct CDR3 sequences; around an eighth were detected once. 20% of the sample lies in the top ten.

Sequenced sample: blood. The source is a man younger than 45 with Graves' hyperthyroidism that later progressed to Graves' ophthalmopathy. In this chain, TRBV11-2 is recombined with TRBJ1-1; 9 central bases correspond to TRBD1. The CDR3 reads CASSAYRGPKWTEAFF. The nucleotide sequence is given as TGTGCCAGCAGCGCCTACAGGGGGCCAAAATGGACTGAAGCTTTCTTT. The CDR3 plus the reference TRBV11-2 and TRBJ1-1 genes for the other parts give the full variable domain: EAGVAQSPRYKIIEKRQSVAFWCNPISGHATLYWYQQILGQGPKLLIQFQNNGVVDDSQLPKDRFSAERLKGVDSTLKIQPAKLEDSAVYLCASSAYRGPKWTEAFFGQGTRLTVV.